Given below is one TCR beta chain in context. The antigen this receptor binds is unknown. Base qualities are not provided; no much larger clone lies one nucleotide away. Libraries were constructed by RT-PCR. The data were produced on an Illumina HiSeq 2500. TCRdb reprocessed the public reads (quality trimming at Q25 with fastp, clone calling with MiXCR) and kept in-frame beta chains. When rows share a CDR3 protein, they turn into one entry using the most common DNA and genes. This sample comprises about 580,000 distinct CDR3 sequences, approximately 15% of them detected only once. The ten largest clones represent around 10% of the sample. This sample stems from a study of response to subunit inactivated influenza vaccine (dated by TCRdb to 2017 to 2018). Context from the whole study: The study used deep quantitative T cell receptor repertoire profiling to track responses to a trivalent subunit inactivated influenza vaccine.

Beyond this particular receptor, the publication reports: The authors suggested that each seasonal influenza vaccination may recruit only a limited number of new T cells.

Germline trimming: 4 bases from V, 6 bases from J; junction bases outside gene matches: 10. From the cysteine up to the phenylalanine, the CDR3 has a length of 15 residues. The kept DNA is CDR3 alone, 45 bases in frame from the first base. CDR1 and CDR2, looked up from the germline V gene, are SGHRS and YFSETQ. The chain is encoded by TRBV5-1 joined to TRBJ2-7; 10 junctional bases match TRBD1. The sequencing used PBMCs from blood, collected 11 to 12 days after vaccination. This sequence originates from a man in his forties or fifties who received an inactivated influenza vaccine. Donor details come from another sample of the same person, matched by shared clones. The CDR3 region has the sequence CASSPRGQGVGEQYF. The nucleotide sequence reads TGCGCCAGCAGCCCGCGCGGACAGGGGGTAGGCGAGCAGTACTTC.